These T cell receptor beta chains were read from a single sample in a study of response to subunit inactivated influenza vaccine. TCRdb re-called the RT-PCR reads through MiXCR, storing one row per CDR3 protein. Among hundreds of thousands of distinct CDR3 sequences listed, 13% to 15% were seen once. The starting material was PBMCs from blood, obtained approximately 15 days before vaccination. The source is a man aged 50 to 59 who received an inactivated influenza vaccine. The CDR3 runs from the conserved cysteine through the conserved F or W. The D gene is left open where the match is weak. The listing skips clone size in some rows; elsewhere it reads once, few, many or a size class.

V gene,J gene,clone size,D gene,CDR3 DNA,CDR3 protein
TRBV21-1,TRBJ2-1,-,-,TGTGCCAGCACCGCAAGGATTCGATCGGAACTACAGTACAATGAGCAGTTCTTC,CASTARIRSELQYNEQFF
TRBV6-2/TRBV6-3,TRBJ2-4,few,-,TGTGCCAGCAGTCGGGACAAAAACATTCAGTACTTC,CASSRDKNIQYF
TRBV6-2/TRBV6-3,TRBJ2-1,-,-,TGTGCCAGCAGTTTCTTAGCGGTAAAGCAGTTCTTC,CASSFLAVKQFF
TRBV5-1,TRBJ2-1,-,-,TGCGCCAGCAGCTTGTCAGTGGGGAGCTCCTACAATGAGCAGTTCTTC,CASSLSVGSSYNEQFF
TRBV5-5,TRBJ1-5,-,-,TGTGCCAGCAGCTTGTGGGGGGATGACAATCAGCCCCAGCATTTT,CASSLWGDDNQPQHF
TRBV28,TRBJ2-2,-,TRBD2,TGTGCCAGCATAGGAGGACCTAGCGGGGGCACCGGGGAGCTGTTTTTT,CASIGGPSGGTGELFF
TRBV7-9,TRBJ2-3,-,-,TGTGCCAGCAGCCCGGGTTCGTCAGATACGCAGTATTTT,CASSPGSSDTQYF
TRBV28,TRBJ2-5,few,-,TGTGCCGGATCAACTGGACAGACGGGAATTGAGACCCAGTACTTC,CAGSTGQTGIETQYF
TRBV20-1,TRBJ1-1,-,-,TGCAGTGCTAAGGGAAGTAGTGACACTGAAGCTTTCTTT,CSAKGSSDTEAFF
TRBV27,TRBJ2-2,few,-,TGTGCCAGCAGGGGCATAGGTGGTAGAACGAACACCGGGGAGCTGTTTTTT,CASRGIGGRTNTGELFF
TRBV7-6,TRBJ2-1,many,-,TGTGCCAGCAGCAATGGGGGACACTACAATGAGCAGTTCTTC,CASSNGGHYNEQFF
TRBV7-2,TRBJ2-3,few,TRBD1,TGTGCCAGCAGCTTAGCGCGACAGGGGCCAGATACGCAGTATTTT,CASSLARQGPDTQYF
TRBV2,TRBJ2-5,-,-,TGTGCCAGCAGTGGCTTACGCGGGGAGACCCAGTACTTC,CASSGLRGETQYF
TRBV12-3/TRBV12-4,TRBJ2-5,many,TRBD1,TGTGCCAGCAGTTTGAGGGGGCGCGAGACCCAGTACTTC,CASSLRGRETQYF
TRBV12-3/TRBV12-4,TRBJ1-2,few,TRBD1,TGTGCCAGCAGTTTCCGGGACAGTACTTATGGCTACACCTTC,CASSFRDSTYGYTF
TRBV27,TRBJ2-7,few,-,TGTGCCAGCAGTTTATTCAGCCCCTCCTACGAGCAGTACTTC,CASSLFSPSYEQYF
TRBV20-1,TRBJ2-5,-,-,TGCAGTGCCCCCCCGATCAGGGTACGGGGTGAGACCCAGTACTTC,CSAPPIRVRGETQYF
TRBV18,TRBJ2-3,-,-,TGTGCCAGCTCACCCGGCCGGGGGAGGTCAGATACGCAGTATTTT,CASSPGRGRSDTQYF
TRBV20-1,TRBJ2-1,-,TRBD2,TGCAGTGCTAGAGAGAGCGGGGCCGGGACTAGCGGGACGTTCTCCTACAATGAGCAGTTCTTC,CSARESGAGTSGTFSYNEQFF
TRBV5-6,TRBJ2-7,few,TRBD1,TGTGCCAGCAGCTTGGCTGGACAGGGGGCAGGCGAGCAGTACTTC,CASSLAGQGAGEQYF
TRBV12-3/TRBV12-4,TRBJ1-6,-,-,TGTGCCAGCAGGGGTGAGACGACTTCACCCCTCCACTTT,CASRGETTSPLHF
TRBV20-1,TRBJ2-7,-,-,TGCAGTTCTCCAGGGGAGGAGTACGAGCAGTACTTC,CSSPGEEYEQYF
TRBV7-3,TRBJ2-2,-,-,TGTGCCAGCAGCCCCGGGACGTTCAACACCGGGGAGCTGTTTTTT,CASSPGTFNTGELFF
TRBV28,TRBJ2-7,-,TRBD1,TGTGCCAGCAGACTACGACAGGGGTCCACCTACGAGCAGTACTTC,CASRLRQGSTYEQYF
TRBV4-2,TRBJ1-2,many,-,TGTGCCAGCAGCCAAGATAGCAGGGGATATGGCTACACCTTC,CASSQDSRGYGYTF
TRBV6-2/TRBV6-3,TRBJ2-3,-,-,TGTGCCAGCAGTTACGGTTGGGACCGAGATACGCAGTATTTT,CASSYGWDRDTQYF
TRBV20-1,TRBJ2-1,-,TRBD2,TGCAGTGCTCCCCCGTCGGGAGGCTCCTACAATGAGCAGTTCTTC,CSAPPSGGSYNEQFF
TRBV28,TRBJ1-5,many,-,TGTGCCAGCACCCCAGCCGAGGGTGGCAATCAGCCCCAGCATTTT,CASTPAEGGNQPQHF
TRBV7-9,TRBJ2-1,many,-,TGTGCCAGCAGCTTAGGGGTCAGGGTCTACAATGAGCAGTTCTTC,CASSLGVRVYNEQFF
TRBV4-2,TRBJ2-2,few,TRBD1,TGTGCCAGCGTGGACAGGGCGGCCGGGGAGCTGTTTTTT,CASVDRAAGELFF
TRBV2,TRBJ2-7,once,-,TGTGCCAGCAGTGCCGACGATCCGGGTCCGGAAGGCTACGAGCAGTACTTC,CASSADDPGPEGYEQYF
TRBV28,TRBJ2-4,few,-,TGTGCCAGCAGTCTCCTCAGGGGAGCCCTAGCCAAAAACATTCAGTACTTC,CASSLLRGALAKNIQYF
TRBV3-1,TRBJ1-1,few,-,TGTGCCAGCAGCCAAGGGGTGCGGAACACTGAAGCTTTCTTT,CASSQGVRNTEAFF
TRBV28,TRBJ1-1,few,-,TGTGCCAGCAGTTTTGTCCAACGAGGGACTGAAGCTTTCTTT,CASSFVQRGTEAFF
TRBV5-1,TRBJ2-7,-,-,TGCGCCAGCAGCTTGGGACCTCTAGCCTACGAGCAGTACTTC,CASSLGPLAYEQYF
TRBV30,TRBJ2-2,few,-,TGTGCCTGGAATTATCTGAGGACAGCGAACACCGGGGAGCTGTTTTTT,CAWNYLRTANTGELFF
TRBV20-1,TRBJ2-1,few,-,TGCAGTGCTAAAAGACTAAGGATTACGAGCTCCTACAATGAGCAGTTCTTC,CSAKRLRITSSYNEQFF
TRBV5-1,TRBJ2-3,-,TRBD2,TGCGCCAGCAGCCCCGGACTAGCGGGAGTAGATACGCAGTATTTT,CASSPGLAGVDTQYF
TRBV6-1,TRBJ1-2,many,-,TGTGCCAGCAGCCCCGGGACCGGGTTTTATGGCTACACCTTC,CASSPGTGFYGYTF
TRBV15,TRBJ2-2,few,-,TGTGCCACCAGCAGAGATCGACATTACACCGGGGAGCTGTTTTTT,CATSRDRHYTGELFF
TRBV6-5,TRBJ1-5,many,-,TGTGCCACATCCAGGGACAACAATCAGCCCCAGCATTTT,CATSRDNNQPQHF
TRBV2,TRBJ2-7,few,-,TGTGCCAGCAACAGCGCCTACGAGCAGTACTTC,CASNSAYEQYF
TRBV29-1,TRBJ1-5,many,-,TGCAGCGTTGGGCAAAGTAATCAGCCCCAGCATTTT,CSVGQSNQPQHF
TRBV3-1,TRBJ2-1,-,-,TGTGCCAGCAGCCATTTTAACAATGAGCAGTTCTTC,CASSHFNNEQFF
TRBV3-1,TRBJ1-6,few,TRBD1,TGTGCCAGCAGCCGGGACAGTTATTCACCCCTCCACTTT,CASSRDSYSPLHF
TRBV6-1,TRBJ2-6,-,TRBD1,TGTGCCACTCATCGGACAGGGCCTGCTGGGGCCAACGTCCTGACTTTC,CATHRTGPAGANVLTF
TRBV6-1,TRBJ2-7,-,TRBD1,TGTGCCAGCAGTGACCGGACAGGGGGTTCAACCTCCTACGAGCAGTACTTC,CASSDRTGGSTSYEQYF
TRBV7-8,TRBJ1-4,-,-,TGTGCCAGCAGCTTCTATCTCCGGGCAACTAATGAAAAACTGTTTTTT,CASSFYLRATNEKLFF